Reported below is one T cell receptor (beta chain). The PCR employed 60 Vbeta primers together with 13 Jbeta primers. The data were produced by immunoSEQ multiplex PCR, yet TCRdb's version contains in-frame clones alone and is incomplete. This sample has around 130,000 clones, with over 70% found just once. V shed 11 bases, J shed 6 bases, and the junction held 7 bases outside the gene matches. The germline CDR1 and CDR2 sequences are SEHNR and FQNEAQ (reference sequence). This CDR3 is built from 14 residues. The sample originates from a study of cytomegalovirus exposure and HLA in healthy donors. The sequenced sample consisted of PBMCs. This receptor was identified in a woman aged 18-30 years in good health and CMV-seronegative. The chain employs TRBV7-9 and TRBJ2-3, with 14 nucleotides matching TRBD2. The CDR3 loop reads CADGTSGSSDTQYF. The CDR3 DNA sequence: TGTGCCGACGGGACTAGCGGGAGTTCCGATACGCAGTATTTT.